The subject of this entry is one T cell receptor (beta chain). The entry originates in a study of control samples from healthy donors and cancer patients. Measured with immunoSEQ multiplex PCR; TCRdb has only the in-frame clones, and not every one. The sample holds fewer than 500,000 clones, around nine tenths seen once. This TCR derives from a man aged 35 to 55 with head and neck cancer. Input material: PBMCs.

In DNA form, the CDR3 reads TGTGCCTCCCGGGGCCGCGAGTGGGAGACCCAGTACTTC. Translated, it gives CASRGREWETQYF. This chain uses TRBV6-5 with TRBJ2-5; D may correspond to TRBD1 or TRBD2 (5 bases each). The germline gives CDR1 MNHEY, CDR2 SVGAGI. The V end was cut by 11 bases, the J end by 5 bases, with 18 bases between. CDR3 length: 13 amino acids.